This T cell receptor beta chain was documented in a study of blood T cell repertoires in COVID-19. As for the study in general: COVID-19 samples, acute and convalescent, were from the United States, Italy and Spain. T cells, B-cell-depleted T cells, or PBMCs supplied cDNA or gDNA.

In the study's own analysis: Reference gene primer amplification gave nucleated cell count estimates. Clones were sequenced by immunoSEQ multiplex PCR, and TCRdb holds only the in-frame ones, with some missing. V and J calls and clone size come straight from that table; D and trimming were deduced from the DNA. The sample shows 90,000 to 100,000 clones, 70% to 90% of them seen only once. CDR1 is SGHRS, CDR2 YFSETQ, per germline. The V gene end was trimmed by 3 bases and the J gene end by 1 base; junction bases not matched to a gene: 3. The CDR3 runs 15 residues. The sequence was collected from an elderly man with acute or convalescent COVID-19. The chain joins TRBV5-1 to TRBJ2-3, with 9 bases identical to TRBD1. The sequenced material came from peripheral blood. In DNA, the CDR3 is TGCGCCAGCAGCTCACAGGGGGCAGGCACAGATACGCAGTATTTT. Translated: CASSSQGAGTDTQYF.